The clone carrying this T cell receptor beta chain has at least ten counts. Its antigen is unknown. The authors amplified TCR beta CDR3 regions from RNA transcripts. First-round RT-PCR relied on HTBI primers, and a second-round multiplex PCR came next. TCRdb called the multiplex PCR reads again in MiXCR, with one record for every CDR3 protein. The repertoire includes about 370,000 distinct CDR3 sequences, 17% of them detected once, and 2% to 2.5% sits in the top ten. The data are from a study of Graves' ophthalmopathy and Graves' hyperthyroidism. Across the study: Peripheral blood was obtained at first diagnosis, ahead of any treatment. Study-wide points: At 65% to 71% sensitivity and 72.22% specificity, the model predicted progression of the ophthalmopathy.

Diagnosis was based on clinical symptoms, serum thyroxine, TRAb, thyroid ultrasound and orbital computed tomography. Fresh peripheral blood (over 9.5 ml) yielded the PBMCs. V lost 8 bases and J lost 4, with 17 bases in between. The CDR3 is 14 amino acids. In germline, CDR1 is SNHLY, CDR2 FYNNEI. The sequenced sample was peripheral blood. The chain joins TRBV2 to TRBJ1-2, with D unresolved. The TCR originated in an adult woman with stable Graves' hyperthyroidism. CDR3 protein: CASLSGSGIYGYTF. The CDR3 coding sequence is TGTGCCAGCCTGTCGGGATCTGGTATCTATGGCTACACCTTC. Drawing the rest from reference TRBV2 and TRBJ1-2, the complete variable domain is EPEVTQTPSHQVTQMGQEVILRCVPISNHLYFYWYRQILGQKVEFLVSFYNNEISEKSEIFDDQFSVERPDGSNFTLKIRSTKLEDSAMYFCASLSGSGIYGYTFGSGTRLTVV.